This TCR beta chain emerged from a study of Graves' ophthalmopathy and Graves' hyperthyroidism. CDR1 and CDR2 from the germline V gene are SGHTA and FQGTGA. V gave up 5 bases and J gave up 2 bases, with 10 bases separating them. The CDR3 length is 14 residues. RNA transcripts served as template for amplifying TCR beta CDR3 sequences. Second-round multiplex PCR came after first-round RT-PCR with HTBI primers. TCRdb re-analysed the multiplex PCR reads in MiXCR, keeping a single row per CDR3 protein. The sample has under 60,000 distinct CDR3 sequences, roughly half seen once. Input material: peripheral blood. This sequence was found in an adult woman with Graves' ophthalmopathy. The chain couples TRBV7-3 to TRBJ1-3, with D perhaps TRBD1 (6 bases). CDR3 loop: CASSAQGPGNTIYF. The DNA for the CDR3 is TGTGCCAGCAGCGCACAGGGTCCTGGAAACACCATATATTTT.